This T cell receptor beta chain was found in a study of blood T cell repertoires in COVID-19. Study at large: Sites across the United States, Italy and Spain contributed samples from acute and convalescent COVID-19.

Study processing details: Counts of nucleated cells, estimated from reference gene primer amplification, were obtained. The method was immunoSEQ multiplex PCR; TCRdb's version includes in-frame clones alone and lacks a portion of them. That table furnishes V, J and clone size, whereas the DNA furnished D and trimming. The sample gives over 150,000 clones, 85% of which show up once; 7.5% to 8.5% is in the top ten. This CDR3 has 14 amino acids. Germline-derived CDR1 and CDR2 are SGHVS and FNYEAQ. V was pared by 0 bases and J by 7 bases, with 9 bases between. Seattle enrolled patients during active infection and tracked them longitudinally. This clone was seen only a few times.

This receptor was identified in a woman aged 60-75 years with COVID-19, enrolled during active disease. Sample: peripheral blood. This chain connects TRBV7-6 to TRBJ2-2, with D perhaps matching TRBD2 (6 bases). CDR3 region: CASSLARGIGELFF. As DNA, the CDR3 is TGTGCCAGCAGCTTAGCTCGGGGGATCGGGGAGCTGTTTTTT.